This T cell receptor beta chain was identified during a study of blood T cell repertoires in COVID-19. Across the study: In each case, the material was cDNA or gDNA derived from T cells, B-cell-depleted T cells, or PBMCs.

Original handling: Cell counts per sample came from amplifying reference gene primers. Clones were read by immunoSEQ multiplex PCR, and TCRdb kept only the in-frame ones, dropping some. V, J and clone size are those of that table, while D and trimming were read from the DNA. The sample records 150,000 or so clones, approximately 80% being singletons. The ends were cut back, 6 bases at V and 2 bases at J, with 13 bases in the middle. This CDR3 is 14 amino acids long. The germline gives CDR1 MDHEN, CDR2 SYDVKM. The V and J genes are TRBV28 and TRBJ1-2; tentative D call: TRBD1 (5 bases). This sequence was found in a woman aged 50 to 60 who had recovered from COVID-19. The sequenced sample was PBMCs or T cells enriched from blood (not recorded which). The DNA of the CDR3 is TGTGCCAGCAGGACCCTGGGGCAGAACTATGGCTACACCTTC. Amino acids: CASRTLGQNYGYTF.